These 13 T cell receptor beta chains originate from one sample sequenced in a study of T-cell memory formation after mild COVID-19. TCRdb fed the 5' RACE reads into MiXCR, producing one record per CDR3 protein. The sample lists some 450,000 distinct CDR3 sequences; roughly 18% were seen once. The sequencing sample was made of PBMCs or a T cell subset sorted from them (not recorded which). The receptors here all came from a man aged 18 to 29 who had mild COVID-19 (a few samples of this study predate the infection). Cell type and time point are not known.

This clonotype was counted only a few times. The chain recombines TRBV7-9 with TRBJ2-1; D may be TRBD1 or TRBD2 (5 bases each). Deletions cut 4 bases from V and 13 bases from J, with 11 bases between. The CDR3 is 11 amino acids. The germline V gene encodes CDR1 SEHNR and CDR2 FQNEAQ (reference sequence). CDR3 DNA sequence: TGTGCCAGCAGCTCGGGACCGGCCCAGTTCTTC. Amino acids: CASSSGPAQFF.

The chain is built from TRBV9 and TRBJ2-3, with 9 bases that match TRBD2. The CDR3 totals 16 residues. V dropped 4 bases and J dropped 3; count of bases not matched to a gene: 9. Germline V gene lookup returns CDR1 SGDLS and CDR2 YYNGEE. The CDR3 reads CASSPRRGGLTDTQYF. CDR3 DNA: TGTGCCAGCAGCCCTAGGCGGGGGGGCCTTACAGATACGCAGTATTTT.

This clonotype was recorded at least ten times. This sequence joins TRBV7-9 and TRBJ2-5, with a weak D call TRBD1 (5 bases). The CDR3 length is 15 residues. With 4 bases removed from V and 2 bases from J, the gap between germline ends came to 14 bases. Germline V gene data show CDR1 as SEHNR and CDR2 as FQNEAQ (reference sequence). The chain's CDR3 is CASSSPLDRQETQYF. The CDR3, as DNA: TGTGCCAGCAGCTCCCCCTTAGACAGACAAGAGACCCAGTACTTC.

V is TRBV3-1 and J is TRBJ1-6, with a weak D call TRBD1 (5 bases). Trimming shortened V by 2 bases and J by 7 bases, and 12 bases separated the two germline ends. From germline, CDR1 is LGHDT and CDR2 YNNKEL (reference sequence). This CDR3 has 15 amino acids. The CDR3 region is CASSQSGTGNSPLHF. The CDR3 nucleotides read TGTGCCAGCAGCCAATCCGGGACGGGCAATTCACCCCTCCACTTT.

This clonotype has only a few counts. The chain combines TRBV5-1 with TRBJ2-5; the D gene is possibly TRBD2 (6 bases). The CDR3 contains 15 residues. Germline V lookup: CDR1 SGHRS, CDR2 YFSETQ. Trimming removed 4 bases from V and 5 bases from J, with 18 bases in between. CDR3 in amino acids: CASSHWGSGVETQYF. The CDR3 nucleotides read TGCGCCAGCAGCCATTGGGGGTCGGGGGTCGAGACCCAGTACTTC.

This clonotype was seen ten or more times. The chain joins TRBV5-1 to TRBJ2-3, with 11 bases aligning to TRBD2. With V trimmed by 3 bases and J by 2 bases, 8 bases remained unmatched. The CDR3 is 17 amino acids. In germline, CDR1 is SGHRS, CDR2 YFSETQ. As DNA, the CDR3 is TGCGCCAGCAGCTCGCATAGCGGGGGGGGACTCACAGATACGCAGTATTTT. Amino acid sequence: CASSSHSGGGLTDTQYF.

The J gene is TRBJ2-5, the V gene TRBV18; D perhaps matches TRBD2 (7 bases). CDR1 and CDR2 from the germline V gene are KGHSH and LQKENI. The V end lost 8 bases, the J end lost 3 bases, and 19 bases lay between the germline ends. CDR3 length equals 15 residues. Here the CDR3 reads CASTQRGRGEETQYF. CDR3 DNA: TGTGCCAGCACCCAGCGGGGAAGGGGGGAAGAGACCCAGTACTTC.

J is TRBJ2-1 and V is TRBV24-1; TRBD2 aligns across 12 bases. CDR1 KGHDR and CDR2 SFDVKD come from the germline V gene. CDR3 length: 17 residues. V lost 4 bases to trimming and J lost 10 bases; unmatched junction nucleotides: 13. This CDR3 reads CATSDLTSGGALGEQFF. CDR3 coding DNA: TGTGCCACCAGTGACCTGACTAGCGGGGGCGCCCTTGGAGAGCAGTTCTTC.

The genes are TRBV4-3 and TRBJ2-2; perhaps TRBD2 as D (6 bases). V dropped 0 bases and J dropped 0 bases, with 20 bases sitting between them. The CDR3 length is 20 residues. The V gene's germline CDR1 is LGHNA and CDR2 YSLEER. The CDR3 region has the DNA TGCGCCAGCAGCCAAGAAGAACCTGGGCTAGCGTTCGCGAACACCGGGGAGCTGTTTTTT. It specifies CASSQEEPGLAFANTGELFF.

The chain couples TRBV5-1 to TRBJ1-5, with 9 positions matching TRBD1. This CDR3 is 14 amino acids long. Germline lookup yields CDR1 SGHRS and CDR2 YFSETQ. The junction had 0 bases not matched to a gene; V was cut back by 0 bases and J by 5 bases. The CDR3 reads CASSLGDRDQPQHF. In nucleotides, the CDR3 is TGCGCCAGCAGCTTGGGGGACAGGGATCAGCCCCAGCATTTT.

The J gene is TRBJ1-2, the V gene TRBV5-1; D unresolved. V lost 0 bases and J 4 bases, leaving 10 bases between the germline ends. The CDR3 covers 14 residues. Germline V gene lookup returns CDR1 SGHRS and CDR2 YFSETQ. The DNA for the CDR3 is TGCGCCAGCAGCTTGGAACACCCGGGCTATGGCTACACCTTC. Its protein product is CASSLEHPGYGYTF. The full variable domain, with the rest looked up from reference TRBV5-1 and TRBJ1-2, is KAGVTQTPRYLIKTRGQQVTLSCSPISGHRSVSWYQQTPGQGLQFLFEYFSETQRNKGNFPGRFSGRQFSNSRSEMNVSTLELGDSALYLCASSLEHPGYGYTFGSGTRLTVV.

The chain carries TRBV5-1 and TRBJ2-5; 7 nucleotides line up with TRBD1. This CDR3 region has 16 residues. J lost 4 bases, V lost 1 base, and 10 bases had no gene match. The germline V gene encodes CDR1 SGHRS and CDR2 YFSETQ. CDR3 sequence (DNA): TGCGCCAGCAGCTTGAGTTCGGGCAGGGGGAGAGAGACCCAGTACTTC. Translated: CASSLSSGRGRETQYF.

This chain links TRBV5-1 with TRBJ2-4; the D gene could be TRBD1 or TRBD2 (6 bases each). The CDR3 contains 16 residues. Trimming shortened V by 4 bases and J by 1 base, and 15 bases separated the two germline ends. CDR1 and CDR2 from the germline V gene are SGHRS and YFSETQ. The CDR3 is CASSPTGAEAKNIQYF. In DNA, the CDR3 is TGCGCCAGCAGCCCGACGGGGGCCGAGGCCAAAAACATTCAGTACTTC.